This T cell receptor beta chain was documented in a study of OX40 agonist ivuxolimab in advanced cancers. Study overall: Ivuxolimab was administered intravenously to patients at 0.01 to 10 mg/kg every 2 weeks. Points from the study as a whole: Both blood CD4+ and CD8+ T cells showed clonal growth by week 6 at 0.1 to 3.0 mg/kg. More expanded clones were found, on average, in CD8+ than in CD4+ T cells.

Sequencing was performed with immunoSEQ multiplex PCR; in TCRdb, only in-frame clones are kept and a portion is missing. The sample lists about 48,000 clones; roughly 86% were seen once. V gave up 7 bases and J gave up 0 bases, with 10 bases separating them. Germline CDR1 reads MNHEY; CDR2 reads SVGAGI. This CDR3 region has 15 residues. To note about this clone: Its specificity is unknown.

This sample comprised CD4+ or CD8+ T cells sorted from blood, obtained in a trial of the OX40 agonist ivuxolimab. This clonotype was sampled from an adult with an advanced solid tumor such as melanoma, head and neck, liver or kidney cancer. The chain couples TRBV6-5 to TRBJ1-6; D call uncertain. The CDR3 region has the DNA TGTGCCAGCACTTTGGACGTCTCCTATAATTCACCCCTCCACTTT. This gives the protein CASTLDVSYNSPLHF.